These 5 T cell receptor beta chains originate from one sample sequenced in a study of regulatory T cells in long-lasting Graves disease. iRepertoire HTBI primers and Arm-PCR of CDR3 regions built TCR beta libraries. TCRdb ran MiXCR on the multiplex PCR reads and lists one entry per CDR3 protein. The sample comprises hundreds of thousands of distinct CDR3 sequences, about 16% of which are singletons, and 20% to 25% rests with the top ten. As to time point: newly diagnosed GD, antithyroid drugs for less than 3 months. RNA from PBMCs was the source of the TCR library. The same data also contributed to another study, on T cells in Graves' hyperthyroidism and ophthalmopathy.

Source: peripheral blood mononuclear cells (PBMCs), taken at new diagnosis, from a patient treated with antithyroid drugs. All receptors come from a woman aged 35-65 years with Graves disease.

This clonotype was observed many times. This sequence joins TRBV10-2 and TRBJ1-2; 8 bases are a match to TRBD1. Losses at the gene ends were 7 bases for V and 5 bases for J; bases not matched to a gene: 12. The CDR3 spans 15 residues. Germline V lookup: CDR1 WSHSY, CDR2 SAAADI. CDR3 region: CASTDEQGDGYGYTF. For the CDR3, the DNA is TGCGCCAGCACGGATGAACAGGGGGACGGGTATGGCTACACCTTC.

The chain uses TRBV5-4 and TRBJ1-2; the match to TRBD1 covers 8 bases. J lost 3 bases, V lost 4 bases, and 8 bases had no gene match. CDR3 length: 15 amino acids. CDR1 and CDR2 from the germline V gene are SGHNT and YYREEE (reference sequence). The CDR3 here is CASSPSTGGYYGYTF. The CDR3, as DNA: TGTGCCAGCAGCCCATCAACAGGGGGTTACTATGGCTACACCTTC.

This clonotype has only a few counts. The V call is TRBV4-1, the J call TRBJ2-5; 7 positions match TRBD1. CDR1 and CDR2 (germline): MGHRA, YSYEKL. CDR3 length: 15 amino acids. Trimming at V came to 0 bases and at J to 2 bases, leaving 3 bases not matched to a gene. The CDR3 region is CASSQDGTAQETQYF. Written as DNA, the CDR3 is TGCGCCAGCAGCCAAGATGGGACAGCGCAAGAGACCCAGTACTTC.

In this sample, this clonotype turned up many times. The rearrangement joins TRBV3-1 to TRBJ2-1; 7 bases match TRBD2. The germline V gene encodes CDR1 LGHDT and CDR2 YNNKEL (reference sequence). Trimming at V came to 3 bases and at J to 0 bases, leaving 8 bases not matched to a gene. This CDR3 has 17 amino acids. The CDR3 coding sequence is TGTGCCAGCAGCCATGAGGGACTACGAGTCTCCTACAATGAGCAGTTCTTC. It is translated as CASSHEGLRVSYNEQFF.

The chain recombines TRBV5-1 with TRBJ1-2; 8 nucleotides line up with TRBD1. Germline V CDR1 and CDR2: SGHRS, YFSETQ. CDR3 size: 14 residues. V gave up 5 bases and J gave up 3 bases; unmatched junction bases: 6. For the CDR3, the DNA is TGCGCCAGCAGGCCAGGGGGCGCTGACTATGGCTACACCTTC. Translating gives CASRPGGADYGYTF.